The present entry profiles one TCR beta chain with its context. The data originate from a study of blood T cell repertoires in COVID-19. About the study: The study drew acute and convalescent COVID-19 samples from the United States, Italy and Spain. In each case, the material was cDNA or gDNA derived from T cells, B-cell-depleted T cells, or PBMCs.

The J segment lost 6 bases and the V segment lost 8 bases, leaving 16 bases of the junction unmatched. From germline, CDR1 is MNHEY and CDR2 SMNVEV (reference sequence). The CDR3 has 17 residues. Study processing details: Quantification of nucleated cells was approximated via reference gene primer amplification. Sequencing used immunoSEQ multiplex PCR; TCRdb keeps in-frame clones, though not all of them. V and J calls and clone size are as listed in that table; D and trimming were resolved from the DNA. This sample has 200,000 to 300,000 clones; 88% occur once, and the top ten carry about 0.7%. This TCR was recovered from a human donor in a cohort sampled during active COVID-19. The chain uses TRBV27 and TRBJ2-1; TRBD2 matches at 10 bases. Sequenced sample: peripheral blood. The CDR3, as DNA: TGTGCCAGCCGGCGGCTAGCGGGAGACGTCGGCGGCAATGAGCAGTTCTTC. Translation gives CASRRLAGDVGGNEQFF.